One T cell receptor (beta chain) is described in this entry. No antigen is known for it. V lost 4 bases, J lost 6 bases, and 9 bases lay in between. The CDR3 totals 13 residues. In germline, CDR1 is MNHEY, CDR2 SMNVEV (reference sequence). This sample is part of a study of cytomegalovirus exposure and HLA in healthy donors. Study-level points and caveats: Prior analysis indicated that the majority of TCR beta V segments exhibited productivity approximately 87% or approximately 30% of the time. Several of the most significant clusters appeared linked to common viral pathogens, based on a later analysis. Later work associated roughly 17,000 TCR beta sequences with HLA alleles at 0.05 false discovery rate.

Both 60 Vbeta primers and 13 Jbeta primers went into the PCR. Original processing notes: Among the unique TCR beta chains that a later analysis counted, about 84 million in all, 10 million to 14 million were shared. Measured with immunoSEQ multiplex PCR; TCRdb has only the in-frame clones, and not every one. V, J and clone size derive from that table, while D and trimming were established from the DNA sequence. Found here are some 180,000 clones, 65% to 85% of them singletons; the top ten hold approximately 1.6%. Sequencing was done on a sample of PBMCs. This chain connects TRBV27 to TRBJ2-2; D remains ambiguous. The receptor was isolated from a man between 40 and 49 years old in good health and CMV-seropositive. The CDR3 sequence: CASSSPIPGELFF. CDR3 sequence (DNA): TGTGCCAGCAGTTCCCCCATCCCCGGGGAGCTGTTTTTT.